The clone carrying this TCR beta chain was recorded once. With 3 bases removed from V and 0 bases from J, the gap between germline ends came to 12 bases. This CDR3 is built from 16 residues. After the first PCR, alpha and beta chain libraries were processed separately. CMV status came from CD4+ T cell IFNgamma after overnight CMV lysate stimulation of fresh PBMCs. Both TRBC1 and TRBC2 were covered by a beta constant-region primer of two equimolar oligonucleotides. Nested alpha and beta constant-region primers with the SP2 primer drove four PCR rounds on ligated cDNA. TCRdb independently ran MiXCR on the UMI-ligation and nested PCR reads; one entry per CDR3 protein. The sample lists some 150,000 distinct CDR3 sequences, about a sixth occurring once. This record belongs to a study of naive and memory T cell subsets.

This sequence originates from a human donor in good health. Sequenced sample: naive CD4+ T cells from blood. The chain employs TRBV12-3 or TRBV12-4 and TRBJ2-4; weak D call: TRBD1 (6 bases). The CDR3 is CASSLDRRLAKNIQYF. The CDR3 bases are TGTGCCAGCAGTTTGGACAGAAGACTAGCCAAAAACATTCAGTACTTC.